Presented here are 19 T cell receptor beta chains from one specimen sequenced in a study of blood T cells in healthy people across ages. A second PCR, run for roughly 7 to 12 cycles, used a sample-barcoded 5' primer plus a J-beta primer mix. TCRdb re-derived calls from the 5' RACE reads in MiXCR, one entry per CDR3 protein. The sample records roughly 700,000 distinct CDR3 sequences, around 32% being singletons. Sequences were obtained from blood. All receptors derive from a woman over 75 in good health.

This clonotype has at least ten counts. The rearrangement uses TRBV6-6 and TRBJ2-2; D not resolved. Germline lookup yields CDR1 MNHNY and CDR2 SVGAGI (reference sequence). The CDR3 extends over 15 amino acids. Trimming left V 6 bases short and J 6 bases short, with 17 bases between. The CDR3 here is CASSPPQGSPGELFF. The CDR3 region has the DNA TGTGCCAGCAGCCCCCCCCAAGGGTCCCCCGGGGAGCTGTTTTTT.

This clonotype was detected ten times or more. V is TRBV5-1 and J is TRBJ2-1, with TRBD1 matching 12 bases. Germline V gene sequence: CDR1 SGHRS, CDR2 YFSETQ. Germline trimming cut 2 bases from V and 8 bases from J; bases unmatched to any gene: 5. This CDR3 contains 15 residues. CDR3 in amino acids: CASSFRDRGPHEQFF. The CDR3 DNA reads TGCGCCAGCAGCTTTCGGGACAGGGGGCCCCATGAGCAGTTCTTC.

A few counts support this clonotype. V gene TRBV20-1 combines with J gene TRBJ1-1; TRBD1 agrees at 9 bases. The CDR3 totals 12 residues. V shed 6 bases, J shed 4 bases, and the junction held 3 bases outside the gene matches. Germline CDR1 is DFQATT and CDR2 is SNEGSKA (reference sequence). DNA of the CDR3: TGCAGTGCCAACAGGGGGCCCACTGAAGCTTTCTTT. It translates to CSANRGPTEAFF.

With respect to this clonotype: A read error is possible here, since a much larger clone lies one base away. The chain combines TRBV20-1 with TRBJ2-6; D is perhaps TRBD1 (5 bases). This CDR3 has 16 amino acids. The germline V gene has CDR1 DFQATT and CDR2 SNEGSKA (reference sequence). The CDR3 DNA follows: TGCAGTGCTAGAGCCCAGACAGTAACTGGGGCCAACATCCTGACTTTC. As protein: CSARAQTVTGANILTF.

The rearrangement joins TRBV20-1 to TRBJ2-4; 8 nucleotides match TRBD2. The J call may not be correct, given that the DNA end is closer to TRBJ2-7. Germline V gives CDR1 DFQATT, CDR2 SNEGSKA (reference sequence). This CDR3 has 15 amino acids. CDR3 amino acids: CSARGAAGGIYEQYF. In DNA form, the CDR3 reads TGCAGTGCTAGAGGGGCGGCGGGGGGCATCTACGAGCAGTACTTC.

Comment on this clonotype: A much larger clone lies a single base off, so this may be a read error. Here the CDR3 DNA reads TGTGCCAACAGTCGCAACTTACTAGCGGGGGGGCTTTACAATGAGCAGTTCTTC. Protein product: CANSRNLLAGGLYNEQFF. V gene TRBV6-1 combines with J gene TRBJ2-1; 13 bases match TRBD2. The CDR3 extends over 18 amino acids. CDR1 is MNHNS and CDR2 is SASEGT in the germline V gene.

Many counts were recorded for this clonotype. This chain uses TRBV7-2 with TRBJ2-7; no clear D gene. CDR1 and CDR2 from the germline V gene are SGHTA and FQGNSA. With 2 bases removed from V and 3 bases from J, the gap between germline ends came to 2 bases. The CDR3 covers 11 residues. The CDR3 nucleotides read TGTGCCAGCAGCTTATTCTACGAGCAGTACTTC. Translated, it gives CASSLFYEQYF.

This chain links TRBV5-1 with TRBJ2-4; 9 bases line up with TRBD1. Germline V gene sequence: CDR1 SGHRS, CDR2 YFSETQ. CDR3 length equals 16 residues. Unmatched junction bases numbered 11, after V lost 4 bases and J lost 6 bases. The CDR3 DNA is TGCGCCAGCAGCCTGGAAACAGGGGGCAGGCGAAACATTCAGTACTTC. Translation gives CASSLETGGRRNIQYF.

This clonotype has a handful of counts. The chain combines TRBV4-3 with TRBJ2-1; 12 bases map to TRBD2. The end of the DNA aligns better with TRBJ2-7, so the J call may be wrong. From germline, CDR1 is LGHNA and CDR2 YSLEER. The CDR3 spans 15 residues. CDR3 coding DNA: TGCGCCAGCAGCAACGGACTAGCGGGGAACAATGAGCAGTACTTC. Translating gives CASSNGLAGNNEQYF.

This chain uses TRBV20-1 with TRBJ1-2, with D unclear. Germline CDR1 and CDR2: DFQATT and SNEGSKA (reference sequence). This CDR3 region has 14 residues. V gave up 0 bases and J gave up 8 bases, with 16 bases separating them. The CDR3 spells CSARDGKALEGYTF. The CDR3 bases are TGCAGTGCTAGAGATGGGAAGGCGCTCGAGGGCTACACCTTC.

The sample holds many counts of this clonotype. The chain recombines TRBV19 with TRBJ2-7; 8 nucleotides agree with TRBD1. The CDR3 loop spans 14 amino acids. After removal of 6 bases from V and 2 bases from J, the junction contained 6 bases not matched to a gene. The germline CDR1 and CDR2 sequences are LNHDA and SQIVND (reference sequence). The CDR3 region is CASSWTGSPYEQYF. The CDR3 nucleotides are TGTGCCAGTAGCTGGACAGGGAGTCCCTACGAGCAGTACTTC.

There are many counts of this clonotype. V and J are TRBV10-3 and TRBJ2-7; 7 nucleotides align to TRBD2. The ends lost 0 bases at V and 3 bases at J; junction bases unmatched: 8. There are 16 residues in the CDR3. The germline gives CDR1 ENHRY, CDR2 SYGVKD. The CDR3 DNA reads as TGTGCCATCAGTGAGTCCTTGCGGGGGTTCTTCTACGAGCAGTACTTC. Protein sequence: CAISESLRGFFYEQYF.

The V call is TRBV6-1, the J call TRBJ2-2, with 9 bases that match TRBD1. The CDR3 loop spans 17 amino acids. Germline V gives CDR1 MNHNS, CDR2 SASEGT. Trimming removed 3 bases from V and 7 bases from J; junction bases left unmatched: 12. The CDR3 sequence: CASSDPRGTGRIGELFF. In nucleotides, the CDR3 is TGTGCCAGCAGTGACCCTAGGGGGACAGGGAGGATCGGGGAGCTGTTTTTT.

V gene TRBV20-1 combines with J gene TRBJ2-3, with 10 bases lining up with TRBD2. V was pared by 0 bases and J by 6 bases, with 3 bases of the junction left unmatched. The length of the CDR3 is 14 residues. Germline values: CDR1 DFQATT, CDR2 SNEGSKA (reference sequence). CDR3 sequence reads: CSARDSGGADTQYF. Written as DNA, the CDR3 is TGCAGTGCTAGAGACAGCGGGGGGGCGGATACGCAGTATTTT.

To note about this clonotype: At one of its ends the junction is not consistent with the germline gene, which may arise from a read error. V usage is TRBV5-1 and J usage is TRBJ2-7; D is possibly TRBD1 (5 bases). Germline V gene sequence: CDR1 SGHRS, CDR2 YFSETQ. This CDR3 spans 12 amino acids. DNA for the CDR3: TGCGTCAGCAGCGCTCAGGGTTACGAGCAGTACTTC. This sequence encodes CVSSAQGYEQYF.

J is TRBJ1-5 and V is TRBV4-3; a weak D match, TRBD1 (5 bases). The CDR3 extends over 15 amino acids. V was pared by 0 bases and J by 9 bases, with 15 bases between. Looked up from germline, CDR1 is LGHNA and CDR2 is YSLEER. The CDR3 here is CASSQDSSRGRPQHF. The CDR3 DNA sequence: TGCGCCAGCAGCCAAGACAGCTCGAGGGGTCGGCCCCAGCATTTT.

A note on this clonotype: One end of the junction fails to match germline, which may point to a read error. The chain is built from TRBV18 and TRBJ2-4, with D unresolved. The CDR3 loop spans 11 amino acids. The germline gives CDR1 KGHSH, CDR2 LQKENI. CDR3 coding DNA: TGTGCCAGCTCACCAAACTACGAGCAGTGCTTC. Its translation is CASSPNYEQCF.

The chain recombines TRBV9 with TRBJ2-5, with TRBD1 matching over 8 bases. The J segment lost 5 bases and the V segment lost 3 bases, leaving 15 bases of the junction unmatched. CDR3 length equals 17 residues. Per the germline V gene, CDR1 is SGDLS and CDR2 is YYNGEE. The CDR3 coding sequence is TGTGCCAGCAGCGCGAGGCCGGGACAGGCGTGGTCGGAGACCCAGTACTTC. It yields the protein CASSARPGQAWSETQYF.

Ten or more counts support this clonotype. This CDR3 reads CASSLLSGNTEAFF. The DNA of the CDR3 is TGTGCCAGCAGCCTACTAAGTGGGAACACTGAAGCTTTCTTT. The rearrangement joins TRBV5-6 to TRBJ1-1; D gene ambiguous. The CDR3 runs 14 residues. The germline gives CDR1 SGHDT, CDR2 YYEEEE. Between the trimmed V and J ends, which lost 4 bases and 1 base, there was a span of 11 bases.